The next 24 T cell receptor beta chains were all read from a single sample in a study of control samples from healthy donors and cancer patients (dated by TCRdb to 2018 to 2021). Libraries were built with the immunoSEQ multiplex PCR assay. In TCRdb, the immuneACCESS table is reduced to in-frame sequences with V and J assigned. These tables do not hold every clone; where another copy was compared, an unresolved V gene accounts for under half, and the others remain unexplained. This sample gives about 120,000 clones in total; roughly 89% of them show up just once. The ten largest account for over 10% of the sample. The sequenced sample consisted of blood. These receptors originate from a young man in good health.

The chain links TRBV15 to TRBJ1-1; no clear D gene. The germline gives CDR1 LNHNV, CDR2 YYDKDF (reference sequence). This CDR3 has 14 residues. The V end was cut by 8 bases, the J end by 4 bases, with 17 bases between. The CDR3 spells CATATGVSFTEAFF. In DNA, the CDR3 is TGTGCCACCGCTACCGGGGTCTCGTTCACTGAAGCTTTCTTT.

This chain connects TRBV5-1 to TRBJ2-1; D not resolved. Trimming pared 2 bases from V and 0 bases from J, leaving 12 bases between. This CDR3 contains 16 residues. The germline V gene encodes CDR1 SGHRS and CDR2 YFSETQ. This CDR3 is CASSLALSSSYNEQFF. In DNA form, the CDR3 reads TGCGCCAGCAGCTTAGCGTTAAGCAGCTCCTACAATGAGCAGTTCTTC.

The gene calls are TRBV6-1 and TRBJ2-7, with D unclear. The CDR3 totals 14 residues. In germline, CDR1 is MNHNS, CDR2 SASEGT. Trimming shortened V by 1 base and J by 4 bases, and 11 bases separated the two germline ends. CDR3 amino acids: CASSEVGRGYEQYV. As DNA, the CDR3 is TGTGCCAGCAGTGAAGTTGGCAGAGGTTACGAGCAGTACGTC.

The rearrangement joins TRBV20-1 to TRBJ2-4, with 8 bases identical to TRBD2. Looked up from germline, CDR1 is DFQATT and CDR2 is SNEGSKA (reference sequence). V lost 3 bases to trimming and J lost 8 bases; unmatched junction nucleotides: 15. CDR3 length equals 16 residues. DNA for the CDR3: TGCAGTGCTAGTATGGCTAGCGGGCGTGCGGGGGACATTCAGTACTTC. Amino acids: CSASMASGRAGDIQYF.

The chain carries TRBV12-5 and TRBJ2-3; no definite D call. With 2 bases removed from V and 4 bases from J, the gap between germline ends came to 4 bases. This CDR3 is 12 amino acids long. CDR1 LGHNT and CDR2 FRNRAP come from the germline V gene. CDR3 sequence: CASGLNSDTQYF. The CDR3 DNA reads TGTGCTAGTGGTTTGAACTCAGATACGCAGTATTTT.

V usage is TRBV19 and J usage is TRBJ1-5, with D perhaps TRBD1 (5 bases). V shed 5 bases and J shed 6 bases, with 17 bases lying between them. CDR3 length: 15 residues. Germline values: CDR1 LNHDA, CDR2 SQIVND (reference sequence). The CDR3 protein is CASSPRGGMGQPQHF. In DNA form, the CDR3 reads TGTGCCAGTAGTCCCCGGGGGGGTATGGGTCAGCCCCAGCATTTT.

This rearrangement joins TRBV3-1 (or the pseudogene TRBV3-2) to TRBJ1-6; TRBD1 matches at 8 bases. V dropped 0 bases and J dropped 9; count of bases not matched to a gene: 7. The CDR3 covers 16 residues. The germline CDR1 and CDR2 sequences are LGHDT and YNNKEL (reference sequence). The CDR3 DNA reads TGTGCCAGCAGCCAAGAATGGCAGGGGGCTCGTTCACCCCTCCACTTT. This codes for CASSQEWQGARSPLHF.

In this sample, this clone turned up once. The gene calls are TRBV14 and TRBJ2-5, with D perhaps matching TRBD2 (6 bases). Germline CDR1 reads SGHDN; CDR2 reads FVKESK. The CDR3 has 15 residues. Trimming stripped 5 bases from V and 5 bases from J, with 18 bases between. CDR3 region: CASSEFRRGQETQYF. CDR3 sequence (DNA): TGTGCCAGCAGCGAATTCAGGAGGGGTCAGGAGACCCAGTACTTC.

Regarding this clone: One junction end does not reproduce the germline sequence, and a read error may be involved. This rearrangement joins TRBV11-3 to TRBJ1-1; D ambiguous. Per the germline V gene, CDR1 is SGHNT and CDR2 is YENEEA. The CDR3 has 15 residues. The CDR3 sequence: CASSLDPSLHTETFF. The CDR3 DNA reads TGTGCCAGCAGCTTAGATCCGAGTCTCCACACTGAAACTTTCTTT. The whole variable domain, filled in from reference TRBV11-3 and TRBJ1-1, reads EAGVVQSPRYKIIEKKQPVAFWCNPISGHNTLYWYLQNLGQGPELLIRYENEEAVDDSQLPKDRFSAERLKGVDSTLKIQPAELGDSAVYLCASSLDPSLHTETFFGQGTRLTVV.

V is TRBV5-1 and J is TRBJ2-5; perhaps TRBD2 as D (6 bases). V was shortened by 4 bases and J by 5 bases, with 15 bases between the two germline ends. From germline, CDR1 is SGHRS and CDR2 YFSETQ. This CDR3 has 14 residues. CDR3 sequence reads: CASSLRLGRETQYF. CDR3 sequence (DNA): TGCGCCAGCAGCCTCCGGCTTGGGAGGGAGACCCAGTACTTC.

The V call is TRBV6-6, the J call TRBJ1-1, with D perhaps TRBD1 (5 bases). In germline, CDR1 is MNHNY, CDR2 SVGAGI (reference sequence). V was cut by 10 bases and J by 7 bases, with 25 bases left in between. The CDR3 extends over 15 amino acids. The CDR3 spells CATLLEGGGNGEAFF. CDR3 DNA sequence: TGTGCCACCTTATTAGAGGGTGGGGGTAACGGTGAAGCTTTCTTT.

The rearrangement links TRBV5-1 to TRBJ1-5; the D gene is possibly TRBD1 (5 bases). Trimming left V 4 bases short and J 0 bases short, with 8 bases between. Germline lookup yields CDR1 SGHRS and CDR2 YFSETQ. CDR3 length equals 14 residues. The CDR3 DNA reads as TGCGCCAGCAGCGAAGGGACTAGCAATCAGCCCCAGCATTTT. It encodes CASSEGTSNQPQHF.

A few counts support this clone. CDR3 DNA sequence: TGTGCCAGTAATATGGGAGGAGAAGGGCAGCCCCAGCATTTT. Protein sequence: CASNMGGEGQPQHF. This chain links TRBV19 with TRBJ1-5; D is uncertain. With 7 bases removed from V and 7 bases from J, the gap between germline ends came to 17 bases. The CDR3 spans 14 residues. Germline V gives CDR1 LNHDA, CDR2 SQIVND (reference sequence).

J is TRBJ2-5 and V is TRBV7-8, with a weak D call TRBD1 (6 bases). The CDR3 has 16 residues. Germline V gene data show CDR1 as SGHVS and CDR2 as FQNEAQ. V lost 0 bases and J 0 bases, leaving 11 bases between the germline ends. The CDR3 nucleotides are TGTGCCAGCAGCTTAGCTATTACAGGGAACCAAGAGACCCAGTACTTC. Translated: CASSLAITGNQETQYF. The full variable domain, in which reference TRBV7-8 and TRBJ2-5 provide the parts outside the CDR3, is GAGVSQSPRYKVAKRGQDVALRCDPISGHVSLFWYQQALGQGPEFLTYFQNEAQLDKSGLPSDRFFAERPEGSVSTLKIQRTQQEDSAVYLCASSLAITGNQETQYFGPGTRLLVL.

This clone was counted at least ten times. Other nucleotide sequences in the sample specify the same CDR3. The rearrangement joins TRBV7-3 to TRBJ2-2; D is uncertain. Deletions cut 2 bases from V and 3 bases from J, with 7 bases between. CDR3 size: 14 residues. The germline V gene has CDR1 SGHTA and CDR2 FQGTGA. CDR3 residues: CASSLDSYTGELFF. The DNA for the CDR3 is TGTGCCAGCAGCTTAGACTCTTACACCGGGGAGCTGTTTTTT.

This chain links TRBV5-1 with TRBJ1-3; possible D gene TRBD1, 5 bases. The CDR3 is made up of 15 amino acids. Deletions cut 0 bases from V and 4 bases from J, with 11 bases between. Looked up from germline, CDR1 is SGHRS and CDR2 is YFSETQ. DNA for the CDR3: TGCGCCAGCAGCTTGGTTGGAGACAGAGGAAACACCATATATTTT. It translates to CASSLVGDRGNTIYF.

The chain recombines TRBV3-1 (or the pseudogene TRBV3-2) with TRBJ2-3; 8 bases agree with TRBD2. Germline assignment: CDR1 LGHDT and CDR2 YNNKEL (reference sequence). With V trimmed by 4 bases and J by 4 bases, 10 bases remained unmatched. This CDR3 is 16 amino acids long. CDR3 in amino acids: CASSPFGGGRPDTQYF. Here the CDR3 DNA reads TGTGCCAGCAGCCCCTTCGGGGGGGGGCGGCCAGATACGCAGTATTTT.

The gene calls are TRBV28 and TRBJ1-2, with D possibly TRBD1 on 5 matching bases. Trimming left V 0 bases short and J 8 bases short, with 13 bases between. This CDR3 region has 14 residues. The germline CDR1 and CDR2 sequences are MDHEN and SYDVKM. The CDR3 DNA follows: TGTGCCAGCAGTTTATGGTCCTCGGGGCGAGGCTACACCTTC. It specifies CASSLWSSGRGYTF.

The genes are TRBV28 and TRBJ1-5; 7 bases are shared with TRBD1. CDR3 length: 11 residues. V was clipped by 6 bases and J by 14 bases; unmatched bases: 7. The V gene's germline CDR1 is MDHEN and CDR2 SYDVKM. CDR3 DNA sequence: TGTGCCAGCAGCGTTGGACAGGCCGAGCATTTT. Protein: CASSVGQAEHF. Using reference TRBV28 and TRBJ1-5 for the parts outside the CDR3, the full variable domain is DVKVTQSSRYLVKRTGEKVFLECVQDMDHENMFWYRQDPGLGLRLIYFSYDVKMKEKGDIPEGYSVSREKKERFSLILESASTNQTSMYLCASSVGQAEHFGDGTRLSIL.

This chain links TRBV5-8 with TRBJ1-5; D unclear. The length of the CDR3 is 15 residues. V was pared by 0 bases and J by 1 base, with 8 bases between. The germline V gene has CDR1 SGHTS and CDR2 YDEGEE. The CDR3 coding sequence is TGTGCCAGCAGCTTGGACGTAGTAAGCAATCAGCCCCAGCATTTT. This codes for CASSLDVVSNQPQHF.

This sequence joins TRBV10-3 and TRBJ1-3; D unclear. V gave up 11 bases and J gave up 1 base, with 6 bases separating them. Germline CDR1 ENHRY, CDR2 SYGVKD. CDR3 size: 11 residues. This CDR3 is CASQSGNTIYF. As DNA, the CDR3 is TGTGCCTCCCAGTCTGGAAACACCATATATTTT.

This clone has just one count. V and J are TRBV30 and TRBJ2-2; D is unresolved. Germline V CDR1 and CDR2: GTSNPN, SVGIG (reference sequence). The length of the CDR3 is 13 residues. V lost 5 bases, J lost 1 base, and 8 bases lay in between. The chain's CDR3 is CAWELKNTGELFF. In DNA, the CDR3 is TGTGCCTGGGAGCTTAAGAACACCGGGGAGCTGTTTTTT.

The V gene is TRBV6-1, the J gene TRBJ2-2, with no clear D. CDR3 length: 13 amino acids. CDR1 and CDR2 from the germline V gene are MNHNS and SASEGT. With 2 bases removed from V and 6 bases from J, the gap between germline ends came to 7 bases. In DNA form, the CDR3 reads TGTGCCAGCAGTGAATACGAAGCCGGGGAGCTGTTTTTT. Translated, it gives CASSEYEAGELFF.

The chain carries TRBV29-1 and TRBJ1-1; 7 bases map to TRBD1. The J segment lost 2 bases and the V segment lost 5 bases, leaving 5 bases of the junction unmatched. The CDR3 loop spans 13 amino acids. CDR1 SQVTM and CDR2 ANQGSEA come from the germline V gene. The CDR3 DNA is TGCAGCGTTCGCCGGGACAGCAACACTGAAGCTTTCTTT. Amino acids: CSVRRDSNTEAFF.